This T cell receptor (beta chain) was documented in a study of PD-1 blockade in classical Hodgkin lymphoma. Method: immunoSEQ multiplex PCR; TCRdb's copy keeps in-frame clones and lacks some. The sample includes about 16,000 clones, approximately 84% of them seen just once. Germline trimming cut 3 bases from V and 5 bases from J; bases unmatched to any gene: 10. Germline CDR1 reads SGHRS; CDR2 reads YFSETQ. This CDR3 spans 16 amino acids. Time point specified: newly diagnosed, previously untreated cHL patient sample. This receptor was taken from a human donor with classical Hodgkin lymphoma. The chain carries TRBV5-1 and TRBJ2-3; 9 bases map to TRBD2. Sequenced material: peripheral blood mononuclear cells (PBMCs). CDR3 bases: TGCGCCAGCAGCTCAGTCCCGGGACTAGCCCGAGATACGCAGTATTTT. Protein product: CASSSVPGLARDTQYF.